Listed below are T cell receptor beta chains from one sample, sequenced in a study of cytomegalovirus exposure and HLA in healthy donors. The method was immunoSEQ multiplex PCR; TCRdb's version includes in-frame clones alone and lacks a portion of them. This table has about 110,000 clones, roughly 80% appearing once. The sequenced material came from PBMCs. All receptors come from a woman aged 40 to 49 in good health and CMV-seronegative. CDR3s include the opening cysteine and the closing phenylalanine or tryptophan. For some rows the clone size is stated as once, few or many, or as a class when expanded; others skip it.

V gene	clone size	J gene	CDR3 protein
TRBV5-7	.	TRBJ2-3	CASSLGLARGGGTTDTQYF
TRBV5-1	.	TRBJ2-5	CASSPGTIPNQETQYF
TRBV19	.	TRBJ1-6	CASSMEDSPNSPLHF
TRBV5-6	.	TRBJ2-3	CASSFGTGGRDTQYF
TRBV9	.	TRBJ2-7	CASSAGESSCEQYF
TRBV6-4	.	TRBJ2-1	CASSARVADEQFF
TRBV29-1	few	TRBJ2-1	CSVASGQAGIAWKQFF
TRBV27	.	TRBJ1-2	CASSMRTGGPGYTF
TRBV6-1	.	TRBJ1-5	CASSPRPQPQHF
TRBV6-5	.	TRBJ2-5	CASSNSGGYQETQYF
TRBV2	.	TRBJ1-1	CASTRGEAFF
TRBV27	.	TRBJ1-2	CASSSVPRGNYGYTF
TRBV19	few	TRBJ2-7	CASSYRGGLHEQYF
TRBV5-5	.	TRBJ2-1	CASSFSGTGDNEQFF
TRBV11-3	.	TRBJ2-1	CASSQGTGHNEQFF
TRBV4-2	.	TRBJ2-3	CASSQDAGGASTDTQYF
TRBV5-1	.	TRBJ2-1	CASSPWTESNEQFF
TRBV7-2	.	TRBJ1-5	CASSLYGVSNQPQHF
TRBV18	once	TRBJ2-3	CASSPSAGADTQYF
TRBV5-4	.	TRBJ2-1	CASSLFQGGTNEQFF
TRBV4-2	few	TRBJ2-7	CASSPGTSGSYEQYF
TRBV6-5	.	TRBJ2-7	CASSYASGGKYF
TRBV7-3	.	TRBJ1-1	CASSFRGGDTEAFF
TRBV5-1	.	TRBJ2-3	CASSLGGADEDTQYF
TRBV29-1	.	TRBJ2-5	CSVERAGLAGQETQYF
TRBV2	.	TRBJ2-7	CASTGTGGRYEQYF
TRBV4-2	few	TRBJ2-1	CASSQTSGGNNEQFF
TRBV4-3	.	TRBJ1-1	CASSQDLAGTEAFF
TRBV10-3	.	TRBJ1-2	CAISEAGEGSRGYTF
TRBV6-1	.	TRBJ2-1	CASSVGQWTAQDEQFF
TRBV7-3	once	TRBJ1-2	CASSYQGPWGYTF
TRBV10-3	.	TRBJ2-7	CAIRGRVDEQYF
TRBV7-2	.	TRBJ2-5	CASSSVGRDRETQYF
TRBV25-1	few	TRBJ2-1	CASSRLAGVNEQFF
TRBV7-9	.	TRBJ1-3	CASSLGQGSGNTIYF
TRBV6-1	.	TRBJ1-5	CARRRAYSNQPQHF
TRBV2	.	TRBJ2-5	CASREPSGKGAETQYF
TRBV19	.	TRBJ1-2	CASSIASTGGYGYTF
TRBV2	.	TRBJ2-3	CASRPGTSVTDTQYF
TRBV5-6	.	TRBJ2-7	CASSADRGLREQYF
TRBV4-3	.	TRBJ1-1	CASSQFLNSMNTEAFF
TRBV4-3	.	TRBJ2-1	CASGQEPGLANNEQFF
TRBV5-1	.	TRBJ1-1	CASSKDPQGNTEAFF
TRBV4-3	.	TRBJ2-1	CASSHQLAGGYNEQFF
TRBV19	.	TRBJ1-6	CASTPLGGSLNSPLHF
TRBV2	few	TRBJ2-4	CASRIGLAAAKNIQYF
TRBV7-6	.	TRBJ2-7	CASSLVSGTYEQYF
TRBV7-3	few	TRBJ2-1	CASSLSGGLAGVNEQFF
TRBV5-5	.	TRBJ2-5	CASRGGRETQYF
TRBV7-8	.	.	CASSFTGGQGGYEQYF